The 24 T cell receptor beta chains below all came from one sample that was sequenced in a study of T cell responses to AZD1222 COVID-19 vaccine. Method: immunoSEQ multiplex PCR; TCRdb's copy keeps in-frame clones and lacks some. This table holds some 58,000 clones, over 80% found once. Sample: peripheral blood, taken on day 0 of AZD1222 vaccination. Every receptor here comes from an adult in good health.

The J gene is TRBJ2-5, the V gene TRBV29-1, with D unclear. V lost 1 base, J lost 4 bases, and 1 base lay in between. Looked up from germline, CDR1 is SQVTM and CDR2 is ANQGSEA. This CDR3 has 10 amino acids. CDR3 loop: CSVEAETQYF. The CDR3, as DNA: TGCAGCGTTGAAGCAGAGACCCAGTACTTC.

The V and J genes are TRBV4-3 and TRBJ2-4; D gene unclear. The germline gives CDR1 LGHNA, CDR2 YSLEER. The CDR3 totals 17 residues. V lost 3 bases to trimming and J lost 9 bases, with 24 bases between them. CDR3 DNA sequence: TGCGCCAGCAGCCAGACGATGGACCGCCCTTTCTGGATCATTCAGTACTTC. Amino acid sequence: CASSQTMDRPFWIIQYF.

J is TRBJ1-1 and V is TRBV10-3; D uncertain. The V and J ends lost 11 bases and 0 bases respectively, with 16 bases between them. The germline CDR1 and CDR2 sequences are ENHRY and SYGVKD. The CDR3 totals 14 residues. CDR3 nucleotides: TGTGCCTCCAAAGGAGCAGGCATGAACACTGAAGCTTTCTTT. Protein product: CASKGAGMNTEAFF.

In its sample, this clone was seen once. The rearrangement links TRBV7-8 to TRBJ1-1; no clear D gene. This CDR3 contains 13 residues. Germline V CDR1 and CDR2: SGHVS, FQNEAQ. The germline V and J ends were trimmed by 3 bases and 1 base, with 6 bases remaining between them. CDR3 loop: CASSLRPNTEAFF. In DNA form, the CDR3 reads TGTGCCAGCAGCTTGAGGCCGAACACTGAAGCTTTCTTT.

V is TRBV6-2 or TRBV6-3 and J is TRBJ2-6, with TRBD1 matching 8 bases. J gave up 2 bases and V 4 bases, and 10 bases lay outside the gene matches. Germline V lookup: CDR1 MNHEY, CDR2 SVGEGT. The CDR3 extends over 18 amino acids. CDR3 sequence: CASSFVSGGVTGANVLTF. CDR3 coding DNA: TGTGCCAGCAGTTTCGTGTCAGGGGGCGTCACTGGGGCCAACGTCCTGACTTTC.

The chain recombines TRBV3-1 (or the pseudogene TRBV3-2) with TRBJ2-6, with unresolved D. The CDR3 has 15 amino acids. The ends were cut back, 0 bases at V and 0 bases at J, with 3 bases in the middle. Germline CDR1 is LGHDT and CDR2 is YNNKEL (reference sequence). CDR3 DNA sequence: TGTGCCAGCAGCCAAGATCACTCTGGGGCCAACGTCCTGACTTTC. This encodes CASSQDHSGANVLTF.

V usage is TRBV9 and J usage is TRBJ1-4, with D possibly matching TRBD1 (5 bases). The CDR3 is made up of 14 amino acids. Looked up from germline, CDR1 is SGDLS and CDR2 is YYNGEE. V was cut by 4 bases and J by 13 bases, with 20 bases left in between. CDR3 bases: TGTGCCAGCAGCCCTTTATCCGGGGGTAATTTACTGTTTTTT. This encodes CASSPLSGGNLLFF.

The CDR3 region has the DNA TGCAGTGCTAGTTCGGGGTCCCTTAGCACTGAAGCTTTCTTT. Translating it yields CSASSGSLSTEAFF. This chain links TRBV20-1 with TRBJ1-1; D unclear. Trimming took off 3 bases at V and 4 bases at J, with 15 bases between the two ends. Germline lookup yields CDR1 DFQATT and CDR2 SNEGSKA (reference sequence). This CDR3 spans 14 amino acids.

The chain is built from TRBV30 and TRBJ1-6; D ambiguous. The CDR3 loop spans 14 amino acids. Trimming cost V 0 bases and J 9 bases, with 12 bases left between them. CDR1 is GTSNPN and CDR2 is SVGIG in the germline V gene (reference sequence). Here the CDR3 reads CAWSVLLPISPLHF. The CDR3 DNA follows: TGTGCCTGGAGTGTACTCCTTCCCATTTCACCCCTCCACTTT.

The V and J genes are TRBV27 and TRBJ2-1; 9 bases map to TRBD1. The J segment lost 1 base and the V segment lost 2 bases, leaving 3 bases of the junction unmatched. Germline V gives CDR1 MNHEY, CDR2 SMNVEV (reference sequence). CDR3 size: 16 residues. CDR3 amino acids: CASSLTGQGSYNEQFF. CDR3 DNA: TGTGCCAGCAGTTTAACTGGACAGGGGTCCTACAATGAGCAGTTCTTC.

V is TRBV19 and J is TRBJ2-1, with 9 bases lining up with TRBD2. This CDR3 is 14 amino acids long. V dropped 5 bases and J dropped 12; count of bases not matched to a gene: 11. Per germline, CDR1 LNHDA and CDR2 SQIVND (reference sequence). CDR3 sequence (DNA): TGTGCCAGTAGTCAGCGGCGGGAGGGCACTGGGCAGTTCTTC. Translating it yields CASSQRREGTGQFF. The full variable domain, in which reference TRBV19 and TRBJ2-1 provide the parts outside the CDR3, is DGGITQSPKYLFRKEGQNVTLSCEQNLNHDAMYWYRQDPGQGLRLIYYSQIVNDFQKGDIAEGYSVSREKKESFPLTVTSAQKNPTAFYLCASSQRREGTGQFFGPGTRLTVL.

The chain uses TRBV19 and TRBJ1-1; TRBD1 might be the D (6 bases). Germline CDR1 and CDR2: LNHDA and SQIVND (reference sequence). V was trimmed by 4 bases and J by 4 bases, leaving 13 bases between them. This CDR3 region has 14 residues. The chain's CDR3 is CASSTSQGSTEAFF. CDR3 DNA sequence: TGTGCCAGTAGTACGTCTCAGGGGAGCACTGAAGCTTTCTTT.

With respect to this clone: The same CDR3 is also encoded by other DNA sequences in this sample. CDR3 sequence (DNA): TGCGCCAGCAGCTTGGGGGCGGGAGGGAACAATGAGCAGTTCTTC. This translates into CASSLGAGGNNEQFF. This rearrangement joins TRBV5-1 to TRBJ2-1; TRBD2 agrees at 9 bases. Germline V gene lookup returns CDR1 SGHRS and CDR2 YFSETQ. The CDR3 runs to 15 residues. After removal of 0 bases from V and 5 bases from J, the junction contained 3 bases not matched to a gene.

The gene calls are TRBV12-3 or TRBV12-4 and TRBJ1-5; no clear D gene. V was trimmed by 5 bases and J by 6 bases, leaving 11 bases between them. The length of the CDR3 is 13 residues. The CDR3 sequence is CASSPLRGQPQHF. CDR3 nucleotide sequence: TGTGCCAGCAGTCCCCTTCGAGGTCAGCCCCAGCATTTT.

The chain couples TRBV6-1 to TRBJ2-4; tentative D call: TRBD2 (5 bases). V lost 4 bases, J lost 2 bases, and 18 bases lay in between. Germline V CDR1 and CDR2: MNHNS, SASEGT. The CDR3 has 17 amino acids. The CDR3 sequence: CASSGAGGLFTKNIQYF. The CDR3 DNA sequence: TGTGCCAGCAGTGGTGCGGGCGGCCTTTTTACCAAAAACATTCAGTACTTC.

The CDR3 reads CASSLRQTHYGYTF. In DNA form, the CDR3 reads TGTGCCAGCAGTTTACGGCAGACACACTATGGCTACACCTTC. This chain connects TRBV27 to TRBJ1-2; D gene uncertain. Germline CDR1 reads MNHEY; CDR2 reads SMNVEV (reference sequence). Trimming removed 2 bases at V and 3 bases at J, with 10 bases between. The CDR3 is made up of 14 amino acids.

Written as DNA, the CDR3 is TGCGCCAGCAGCTTGGCCGGGGGAGGGTTGGGCACAGATACGCAGTATTTT. Encoded protein: CASSLAGGGLGTDTQYF. V gene TRBV5-1 combines with J gene TRBJ2-3, with 7 bases identical to TRBD2. The junction had 8 bases not matched to a gene; V was cut back by 0 bases and J by 1 base. The CDR3 spans 17 residues. The V gene's germline CDR1 is SGHRS and CDR2 YFSETQ.

The genes are TRBV11-2 and TRBJ2-1; no clear D. The CDR3 runs to 18 residues. CDR1 and CDR2 (germline): SGHAT, FQNNGV. V was pared by 4 bases and J by 0 bases, with 19 bases between. The CDR3 loop is CASSSLASRVHSYNEQFF. The CDR3 DNA sequence: TGTGCCAGCAGCTCCCTCGCAAGCAGAGTTCACTCCTACAATGAGCAGTTCTTC. Combining the CDR3 with reference TRBV11-2 and TRBJ2-1 gives the whole variable domain EAGVAQSPRYKIIEKRQSVAFWCNPISGHATLYWYQQILGQGPKLLIQFQNNGVVDDSQLPKDRFSAERLKGVDSTLKIQPAKLEDSAVYLCASSSLASRVHSYNEQFFGPGTRLTVL.

This chain uses TRBV7-3 with TRBJ2-6, with D possibly being TRBD1 or TRBD2 (5 bases each). CDR3 length: 15 residues. V gave up 2 bases and J gave up 2 bases, with 7 bases separating them. CDR1 and CDR2 from the germline V gene are SGHTA and FQGTGA. In nucleotides, the CDR3 is TGTGCCAGCAGCTTACGGGGCCCTGGGGCCAACGTCCTGACTTTC. This codes for CASSLRGPGANVLTF.

The chain carries TRBV15 and TRBJ1-1; D call uncertain. Germline lookup yields CDR1 LNHNV and CDR2 YYDKDF (reference sequence). V was shortened by 1 base and J by 4 bases, with 13 bases between the two germline ends. The CDR3 contains 15 residues. Here the CDR3 DNA reads TGTGCCACCAGCAGAGGAGGTCCAGGCAGCACTGAAGCTTTCTTT. Translation: CATSRGGPGSTEAFF.

The chain employs TRBV4-2 and TRBJ1-5; D remains ambiguous. Germline V gives CDR1 LGHNA, CDR2 YNFKEQ. Trimming left V 0 bases short and J 1 base short, with 10 bases between. The CDR3 extends over 16 amino acids. CDR3 loop: CASSQEVGLSNQPQHF. CDR3 DNA sequence: TGTGCCAGCAGCCAAGAAGTGGGCCTGAGCAATCAGCCCCAGCATTTT.

This sequence joins TRBV28 and TRBJ1-5; no definite D call. Trimming shortened V by 3 bases and J by 6 bases, and 6 bases separated the two germline ends. The CDR3 has 12 residues. Germline CDR1 MDHEN, CDR2 SYDVKM. CDR3 protein: CASSLRVQPQHF. In DNA form, the CDR3 reads TGTGCCAGCAGTTTGAGGGTTCAGCCCCAGCATTTT.

J is TRBJ2-5 and V is TRBV5-8, with 7 bases fitting TRBD2. The CDR3 loop spans 12 amino acids. Germline V gene lookup returns CDR1 SGHTS and CDR2 YDEGEE. V dropped 7 bases and J dropped 7; count of bases not matched to a gene: 7. Written as DNA, the CDR3 is TGTGCCAGCTTCATTCCGGGGGGGACCCAGTACTTC. It is translated as CASFIPGGTQYF.

This sequence joins TRBV7-8 and TRBJ1-3; tentative D call: TRBD1 (6 bases). Looked up from germline, CDR1 is SGHVS and CDR2 is FQNEAQ. This CDR3 region has 15 residues. Between the trimmed V and J ends, which lost 3 bases and 0 bases, there was a span of 9 bases. The CDR3 spells CASSLTTGSGNTIYF. The CDR3 nucleotides read TGTGCCAGCAGCTTGACGACAGGCTCTGGAAACACCATATATTTT. Together with reference TRBV7-8 and TRBJ1-3, the CDR3 gives the full variable domain: GAGVSQSPRYKVAKRGQDVALRCDPISGHVSLFWYQQALGQGPEFLTYFQNEAQLDKSGLPSDRFFAERPEGSVSTLKIQRTQQEDSAVYLCASSLTTGSGNTIYFGEGSWLTVV.